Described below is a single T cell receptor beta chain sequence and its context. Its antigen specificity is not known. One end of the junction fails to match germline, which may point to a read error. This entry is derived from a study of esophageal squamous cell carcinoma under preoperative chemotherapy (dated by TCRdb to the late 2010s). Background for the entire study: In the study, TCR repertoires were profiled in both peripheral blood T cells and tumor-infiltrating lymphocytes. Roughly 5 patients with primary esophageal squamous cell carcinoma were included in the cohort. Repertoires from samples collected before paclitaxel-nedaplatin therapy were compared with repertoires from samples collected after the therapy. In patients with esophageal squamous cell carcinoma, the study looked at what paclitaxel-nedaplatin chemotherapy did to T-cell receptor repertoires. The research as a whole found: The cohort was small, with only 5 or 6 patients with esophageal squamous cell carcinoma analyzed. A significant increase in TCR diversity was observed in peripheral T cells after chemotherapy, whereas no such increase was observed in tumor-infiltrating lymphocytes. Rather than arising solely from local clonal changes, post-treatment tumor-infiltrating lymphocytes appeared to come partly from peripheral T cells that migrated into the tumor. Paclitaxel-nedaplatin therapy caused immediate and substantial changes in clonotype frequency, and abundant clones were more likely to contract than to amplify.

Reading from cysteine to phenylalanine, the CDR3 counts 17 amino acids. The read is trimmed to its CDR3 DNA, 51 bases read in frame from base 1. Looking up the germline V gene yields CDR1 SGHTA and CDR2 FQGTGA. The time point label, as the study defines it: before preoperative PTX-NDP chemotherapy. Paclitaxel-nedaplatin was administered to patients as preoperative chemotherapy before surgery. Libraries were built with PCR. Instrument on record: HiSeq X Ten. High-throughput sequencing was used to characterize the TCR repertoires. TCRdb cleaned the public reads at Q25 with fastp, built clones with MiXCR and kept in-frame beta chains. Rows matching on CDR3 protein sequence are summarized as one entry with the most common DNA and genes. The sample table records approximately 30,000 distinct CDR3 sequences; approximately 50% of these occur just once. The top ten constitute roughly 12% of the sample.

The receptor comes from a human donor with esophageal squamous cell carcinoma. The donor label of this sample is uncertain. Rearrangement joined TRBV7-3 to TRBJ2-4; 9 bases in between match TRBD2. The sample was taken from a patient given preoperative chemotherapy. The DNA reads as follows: TGTGCCAGCAGCTTCATACCGGCGGGAGGGGACAAAGACATTCAGTACTTC. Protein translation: CASSFIPAGGDKDIQYF.